This T cell receptor beta chain was identified during a study of T-cell reconstitution after alpha-beta-depleted transplantation in children (dated by TCRdb to about 2016). About the investigation overall: The study quantitatively tracked T-cell immune reconstitution after TCRalphabeta/CD19-depleted allogeneic hematopoietic cell transplantation in children using TCR repertoire profiling.

According to the study, the label for this sample's treatment or condition signals: allogeneic hematopoietic cell transplantation with graft depleted of TCRalphabeta T cells and CD19 B cells. The children who served as transplant recipients had been given grafts of TCRalphabeta/CD19-depleted allogeneic hematopoietic cells. General conclusions and limits of the study: The apparently early alphabetaT-cell count recovery about two months after transplant was reportedly dependent on only several hundred rapidly expanded clones derived from non-depleted graft cells. The high TCRbeta diversity at day 60 in some patients was ascribed to recipient T cells and intrathymic progenitors that had survived conditioning. The frequencies of hyperexpanded clones fell over the following months, and after one year, T-cell counts and TCRbeta diversity were mostly attributed to newly produced T cells.

In this sample, this clonotype turned up many times. Its binding antigen is unknown. No base qualities exist here, and no much larger clone lies one base off it. The library was made by PCR. Sequencing instrument: Illumina HiSeq 2500. TCR libraries were prepared with molecular barcoding, using unique molecular identifiers to normalize TCRbeta repertoire quantification. Using fastp trimming at Q25 and MiXCR clonotype assembly, TCRdb reanalyzed the public sequencing data and kept in-frame beta chains. Identical CDR3 proteins give one entry, which carries the most common genes and DNA. For this sample the table gives 300,000 to 400,000 distinct CDR3 sequences, of which 15% to 20% were detected only once. The top ten clonotypes cover around two fifths of the sample. Trimming leaves V shorter by 2 bases and J shorter by 9 bases, with the junction holding 26 bases beyond the gene matches. From cysteine to phenylalanine, the CDR3 is 20 amino acids long. CDR3 DNA is the only sequence kept; it has 60 bases, read in frame from the first base.

The sequence was collected from a male patient under 10 years old who had a stem cell transplant for acute lymphoblastic leukemia, so the T cells may come from the graft donor. The V and J genes are TRBV12-3 or TRBV12-4 and TRBJ2-3, with 7 junctional bases fitting TRBD2. This specimen was PBMCs, mostly from graft donor cells, taken 360 days after TCRalphabeta/CD19-depleted stem cell transplant. The CDR3 here reads CASSLLVHLRLPPGGGTQYF. The nucleotide sequence is TGTGCCAGCAGTTTACTGGTACATCTAAGGCTCCCCCCGGGAGGCGGAACGCAGTATTTT.